This T cell receptor (beta chain) was captured in a study of blood T cells in healthy people across ages. This clonotype was detected a few times. This CDR3 has 12 amino acids. Germline values: CDR1 SNHLY, CDR2 FYNNEI. Trimming removed 7 bases from V and 3 bases from J, with 10 bases in between. For the second PCR, which ran for about 7 to 11 cycles, a sample-barcoded 5' primer and a J-beta primer mix were used. TCRdb re-called the 5' RACE reads through MiXCR, storing one row per CDR3 protein. The sample lists about 510,000 distinct CDR3 sequences, roughly a quarter seen once, with about 3.3% in the top ten. This same sample was also part of a study on T cells of mothers and their children. That investigation notes: Input to cDNA synthesis comprised all extracted RNA, at a ratio of around 1.6 ug per 15 ul. Maternal samples each gave over 9.5 million TCR beta CDR3 reads, and child samples several million each. Not a single persistent microchimeric T cell clone was detected.

The V and J genes are TRBV2 and TRBJ2-7, with D possibly matching TRBD1 (5 bases). Sequencing was performed on blood. The sequence derives from a boy aged 2 to 10 in good health. As DNA, the CDR3 is TGTGCCAGCATTAGACAGCGCTACGAGCAGTACTTC. This sequence encodes CASIRQRYEQYF.